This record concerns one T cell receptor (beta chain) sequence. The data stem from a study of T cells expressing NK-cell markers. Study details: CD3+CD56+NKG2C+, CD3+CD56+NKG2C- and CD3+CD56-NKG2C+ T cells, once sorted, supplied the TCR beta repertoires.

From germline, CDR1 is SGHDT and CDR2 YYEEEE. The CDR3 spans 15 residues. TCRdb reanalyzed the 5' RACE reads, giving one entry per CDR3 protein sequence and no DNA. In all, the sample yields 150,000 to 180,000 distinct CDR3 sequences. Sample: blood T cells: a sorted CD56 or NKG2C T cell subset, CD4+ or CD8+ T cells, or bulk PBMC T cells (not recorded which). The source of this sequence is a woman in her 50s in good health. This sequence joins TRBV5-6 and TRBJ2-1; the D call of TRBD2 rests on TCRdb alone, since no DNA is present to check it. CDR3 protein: CASSWLAGDYNEQFF.